A selection of T cell receptor beta chains follows, all from one sample in a study of vaccination and CD4 T cells after COVID-19. Antigens of these TCRs are unknown. TCRdb used MiXCR to reprocess the PCR reads, holding one entry per CDR3 protein. The data hold about 14,000 distinct CDR3 sequences, with approximately 57% observed a single time. Sequencing was carried out using CD4+ T cells from blood, cultured in vitro. These receptors came from a human donor who had recovered from COVID-19. CDR3s include the opening cysteine and the closing phenylalanine or tryptophan. D genes are given only for firm matches. Size values are once, few and many counts, or a class for expanded clones, and some rows have none.

TRBV30	TRBJ1-1	TRBD1	.	CAWRLRTGWDNTEAFF	TGTGCCTGGAGGCTAAGGACAGGGTGGGATAACACTGAAGCTTTCTTT
TRBV28	TRBJ1-3	.	.	CASSSSGRGSGNTIYF	TGTGCCAGCAGTTCGTCAGGGAGAGGCTCTGGAAACACCATATATTTT
TRBV19	TRBJ2-5	.	few	CASSIKETQYF	TGTGCCAGTAGTATAAAGGAGACCCAGTACTTC
TRBV30	TRBJ1-6	TRBD1	few	CAWTPGTGGTPLHF	TGTGCCTGGACCCCCGGGACAGGGGGCACTCCCCTCCACTTT
TRBV6-1	TRBJ1-2	.	.	CASSANRAGYTF	TGTGCCAGCAGTGCGAACAGGGCTGGCTACACCTTC
TRBV6-5	TRBJ1-2	TRBD1	.	CASSYSDRVDGYTF	TGTGCCAGCAGTTACTCGGACAGGGTGGATGGCTACACCTTC
TRBV28	TRBJ1-2	TRBD1	few	CASSSGQGANYGYTF	TGTGCCAGCAGTTCAGGACAGGGCGCTAACTATGGCTACACCTTC
TRBV27	TRBJ2-7	TRBD2	.	CASRPQTSGIYEQYF	TGTGCCAGCCGACCCCAGACTAGCGGGATTTACGAGCAGTACTTC
TRBV12-3/TRBV12-4	TRBJ1-5	.	.	CASSFSDQPQHF	TGTGCCAGCAGTTTTTCGGATCAGCCCCAGCATTTT
TRBV24-1	TRBJ1-1	.	.	CATSTGGGNTEAFF	TGTGCCACCAGTACAGGAGGTGGGAACACTGAAGCTTTCTTT
TRBV19	TRBJ2-7	.	.	CASRSGGGSHEQYF	TGTGCCAGTAGGTCGGGTGGTGGTAGCCACGAGCAGTACTTC
TRBV11-3	TRBJ2-7	.	medium-sized	CASSLGAVPSYEQYF	TGTGCCAGCAGCTTAGGGGCAGTTCCTTCCTACGAGCAGTACTTC
TRBV2	TRBJ2-5	.	.	CASSDLAWTGGGETQYF	TGTGCCAGCAGTGACCTGGCTTGGACAGGAGGGGGGGAGACCCAGTACTTC
TRBV6-5	TRBJ2-3	TRBD1	.	CASSYSRGPGTDTQYF	TGTGCCAGCAGTTACTCGAGGGGGCCGGGAACAGATACGCAGTATTTT
TRBV20-1	TRBJ2-7	TRBD1	.	CSVPGTGQYEQYF	TGCAGTGTCCCCGGGACAGGGCAATACGAGCAGTACTTC
TRBV5-1	TRBJ1-2	.	.	CASSLEGTPRHGYTF	TGCGCCAGCAGCTTGGAGGGGACACCCCGCCATGGCTACACCTTC
TRBV19	TRBJ2-7	.	.	CASSRGFRDSGLYEQYF	TGTGCCAGTAGTAGAGGATTTAGGGATTCCGGCCTCTACGAGCAGTACTTC
TRBV24-1	TRBJ2-7	.	.	CATSDQDYEQYF	TGTGCCACCAGTGATCAGGACTACGAGCAGTACTTC
TRBV20-1	TRBJ1-2	.	.	CSARAPGRAYGYTF	TGCAGTGCTAGAGCCCCGGGCAGGGCGTATGGCTACACCTTC
TRBV20-1	TRBJ1-4	.	.	CSASRTVNEKLFF	TGCAGTGCTAGTAGAACGGTTAATGAAAAACTGTTTTTT
TRBV7-9	TRBJ1-4	.	.	CASSLVTFWGTNEKLFF	TGTGCCAGCAGCTTAGTGACCTTCTGGGGGACTAATGAAAAACTGTTTTTT
TRBV2	TRBJ2-2	TRBD1	.	CASSLETGWAGELFF	TGTGCCAGCTCGTTGGAGACAGGGTGGGCCGGGGAGCTGTTTTTT
TRBV10-1	TRBJ1-2	.	few	CASSESRYSRRGGYTF	TGCGCCAGCAGTGAGTCGCGGTATTCCAGGAGAGGTGGCTACACCTTC
TRBV6-5	TRBJ1-2	.	once	CASSYDGGPNYGYTF	TGTGCCAGCAGTTACGACGGAGGACCTAACTATGGCTACACCTTC
TRBV20-1	TRBJ2-7	TRBD2	once	CSATLGGGPPPYEQYF	TGCAGTGCCACCCTTGGCGGGGGGCCTCCACCCTACGAGCAGTACTTC
TRBV7-7	TRBJ2-7	TRBD1	medium-sized	CASSYGQGADEQYF	TGTGCCAGCAGCTATGGACAGGGGGCCGACGAGCAGTACTTC
TRBV28	TRBJ2-6	TRBD1	.	CASRRPGQGVTGANVLTF	TGTGCCAGCAGGCGTCCGGGACAGGGGGTTACTGGGGCCAACGTCCTGACTTTC
TRBV20-1	TRBJ2-5	TRBD1	.	CSAPDRGLQETQYF	TGCAGTGCCCCAGACAGGGGCTTACAAGAGACCCAGTACTTC
TRBV6-1	TRBJ2-5	TRBD2	.	CAGRPYPQARREGQETQYF	TGTGCCGGCAGACCTTACCCCCAGGCTCGGCGGGAGGGGCAAGAGACCCAGTACTTC
TRBV4-1	TRBJ2-1	TRBD1	.	CASSQGQGSHNEQFF	TGCGCCAGCAGCCAGGGACAGGGGTCCCACAATGAGCAGTTCTTC
TRBV6-5	TRBJ1-5	.	.	CASSYWEGGQPQHF	TGTGCCAGCAGTTACTGGGAAGGTGGTCAGCCCCAGCATTTT
TRBV27	TRBJ1-2	.	.	CASSSNSDHGYTF	TGTGCCAGCAGTTCTAACAGTGACCATGGCTACACCTTC
TRBV19	TRBJ1-5	.	few	CASSRRVNQPQHF	TGTGCCAGTAGTAGGAGAGTAAATCAGCCCCAGCATTTT
TRBV20-1	TRBJ2-5	TRBD2	.	CSAVIAGVQETQCF	TGCAGTGCGGTCATAGCGGGAGTCCAAGAGACCCAGTGCTTC
TRBV19	TRBJ1-1	.	.	CASRRDRGSHTEAFF	TGTGCCAGTAGGAGGGACCGCGGGTCTCACACTGAAGCTTTCTTT
TRBV2	TRBJ2-4	.	.	CASSGTALKNIQYF	TGTGCCAGCAGTGGAACGGCGTTGAAAAACATTCAGTACTTC
TRBV19	TRBJ1-2	.	.	CASSIEDGGGGYTF	TGTGCCAGTAGTATCGAGGACGGGGGCGGAGGCTACACCTTC
TRBV20-1	TRBJ2-5	TRBD2	.	CSARQTSGRGETQYF	TGCAGTGCTAGGCAGACTAGCGGGAGGGGAGAGACCCAGTACTTC
TRBV30	TRBJ1-2	.	.	CAWSVHLQDSNYGYTF	TGTGCCTGGAGTGTACATCTTCAGGACAGTAACTATGGCTACACCTTC
TRBV19	TRBJ2-2	.	few	CASSPRSAPNTGELFF	TGTGCCAGTAGTCCCCGTAGCGCTCCGAACACCGGGGAGCTGTTTTTT
TRBV12-3/TRBV12-4	TRBJ1-5	.	few	CASSLGSGGNQPQHF	TGTGCCAGCAGTTTAGGGTCAGGGGGCAATCAGCCCCAGCATTTT
TRBV7-2	TRBJ2-7	.	.	CASSLVVEGYEQYF	TGTGCCAGCAGCTTAGTAGTGGAGGGGTACGAGCAGTACTTC
TRBV28	TRBJ1-1	.	.	CASSPSPGFFPNTEAFF	TGTGCCAGCAGCCCTTCGCCAGGGTTCTTCCCGAACACTGAAGCTTTCTTT
TRBV28	TRBJ2-3	.	.	CALGGNSTDTQYF	TGTGCCCTCGGGGGAAATAGCACAGATACGCAGTATTTT
TRBV27	TRBJ2-7	.	.	CASSLNAEAKQYF	TGTGCCAGCAGTCTCAACGCAGAGGCGAAGCAGTACTTC
TRBV7-2	TRBJ1-5	.	few	CASSSQGRQPQHF	TGTGCCAGCAGCTCCCAGGGCAGGCAGCCCCAGCATTTT
TRBV20-1	TRBJ2-1	TRBD2	.	CSATLASGWDNEQFF	TGCAGTGCTACCCTGGCTAGCGGGTGGGACAATGAGCAGTTCTTC
TRBV27	TRBJ1-1	.	.	CASRTGYLNTEAFF	TGTGCCAGCAGAACAGGGTATCTGAACACTGAAGCTTTCTTT
TRBV20-1	TRBJ2-3	TRBD2	few	CSARRPAGESDTQYF	TGCAGTGCTAGGAGGCCAGCGGGAGAATCAGATACGCAGTATTTT
TRBV27	TRBJ2-3	.	once	CASMVQGSTDTQYF	TGTGCCAGCATGGTACAGGGAAGCACAGATACGCAGTATTTT
TRBV7-7	TRBJ2-2	.	.	CASSLVLDRNAGELFF	TGTGCTAGCAGCTTAGTATTGGACCGAAACGCCGGGGAGCTGTTTTTT
TRBV28	TRBJ1-2	TRBD1	.	CASTPYDRAKNYGYTF	TGTGCCAGCACCCCTTACGACAGGGCGAAGAACTATGGCTACACCTTC
TRBV6-5	TRBJ1-1	TRBD1	.	CASSSPSLGGQSFLNTEAFF	TGTGCCAGCAGTTCGCCGTCCCTCGGGGGACAGAGTTTCCTGAACACTGAAGCTTTCTTT
TRBV7-2	TRBJ2-3	TRBD2	.	CASSKGLAIDTQYF	TGTGCCAGCAGCAAAGGACTAGCGATAGATACGCAGTATTTT
TRBV24-1	TRBJ2-3	TRBD1	few	CATSDSPGQGNHDTQYF	TGTGCCACCAGTGATTCACCGGGACAGGGTAACCACGATACGCAGTATTTT
TRBV18	TRBJ1-2	TRBD1	.	CASSPGGTAYGYTF	TGTGCCAGCTCACCAGGGGGGACAGCCTATGGCTACACCTTC
TRBV7-2	TRBJ1-1	.	.	CASSPGHQNTEAFF	TGTGCCAGCAGCCCCGGACACCAGAACACTGAAGCTTTCTTT